The T cell receptor (beta chain) under discussion was sequenced for a study of control samples from healthy donors and cancer patients. This clone was counted a single time. V lost 0 bases, J lost 0 bases, and 5 bases lay in between. The germline CDR1 and CDR2 sequences are MNHEY and SVGEGT. This CDR3 comprises 14 residues. Data came from immunoSEQ multiplex PCR; TCRdb stores just in-frame clones and leaves some out. Of 120,000 or so clones listed, 75% to 95% are singletons. The chain is built from TRBV6-2 or TRBV6-3 and TRBJ1-1; no definite D call. The sample taken for sequencing was blood. This clonotype was obtained from a man aged 18 to 29 in good health. Written as DNA, the CDR3 is TGTGCCAGCAGTTACTCAGGGTTGAACACTGAAGCTTTCTTT. Its protein product is CASSYSGLNTEAFF.